This TCR beta chain emerged from a study of identical twins. Trimming pared 3 bases from V and 0 bases from J, leaving 12 bases between. The germline CDR1 and CDR2 sequences are SGHNT and YYREEE (reference sequence). The CDR3 runs to 15 residues. Concerning this clonotype: Antigen: not known.

One entry per CDR3 protein results from TCRdb running MiXCR on the 5' RACE reads. The sample shows 1.5 million to 2 million distinct CDR3 sequences, more than 30% of them seen only once. Whole-study findings and limits: Out-of-frame beta chain sequences displayed weaker excess sharing between twins.

This clonotype was sampled from a newborn girl in good health. The sequenced material came from cord blood. The chain joins TRBV5-4 to TRBJ1-1; tentative D call: TRBD1 (5 bases). The CDR3 coding sequence is TGTGCCAGCAGCTCGGGACTTATCATGAACACTGAAGCTTTCTTT. Its translation is CASSSGLIMNTEAFF.